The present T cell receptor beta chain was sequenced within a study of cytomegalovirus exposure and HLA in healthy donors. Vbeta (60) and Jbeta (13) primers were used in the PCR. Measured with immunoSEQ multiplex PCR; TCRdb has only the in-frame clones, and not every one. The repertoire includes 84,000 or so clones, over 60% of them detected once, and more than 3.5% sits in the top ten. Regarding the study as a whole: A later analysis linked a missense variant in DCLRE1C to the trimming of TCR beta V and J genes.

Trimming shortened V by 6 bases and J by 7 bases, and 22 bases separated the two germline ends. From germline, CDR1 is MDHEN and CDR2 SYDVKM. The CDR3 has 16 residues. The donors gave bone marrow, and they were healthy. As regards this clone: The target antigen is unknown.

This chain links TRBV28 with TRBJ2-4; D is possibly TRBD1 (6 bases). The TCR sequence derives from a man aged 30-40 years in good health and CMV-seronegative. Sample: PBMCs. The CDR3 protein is CASRERQDSPGNIQYF. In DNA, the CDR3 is TGTGCCAGCAGGGAAAGACAGGACTCCCCGGGTAACATTCAGTACTTC.